The sequence of this TCR beta chain was determined in a study of T cells in Graves' hyperthyroidism and ophthalmopathy. Study details: Peripheral blood draws took place at initial diagnosis, ahead of any treatment.

The V end was cut by 5 bases, the J end by 0 bases, with 8 bases between. The germline V gene has CDR1 MNHNS and CDR2 SASEGT. This CDR3 has 15 amino acids. This clonotype was seen at least ten times. The target antigen is unknown. Researchers took RNA transcripts and amplified the TCR beta CDR3 regions from them. An initial round of RT-PCR targeting the TCR CDR3 relied on the HTBI primer set. TCRdb ran MiXCR on the multiplex PCR reads and lists one entry per CDR3 protein. The table lists roughly 380,000 distinct CDR3 sequences, 15% to 20% of them singletons. Study findings and constraints: The blood repertoire included most of the expanded thyroid clonotypes above 0.001.

The chain couples TRBV6-1 to TRBJ2-6; the D is unclear. Sequencing was performed on blood. The source of this sequence is a woman aged 40 to 49 with Graves' ophthalmopathy. The CDR3 region has the DNA TGTGCCAGCAGTCCTCAAATCTCTGGGGCCAACGTCCTGACTTTC. It encodes CASSPQISGANVLTF.